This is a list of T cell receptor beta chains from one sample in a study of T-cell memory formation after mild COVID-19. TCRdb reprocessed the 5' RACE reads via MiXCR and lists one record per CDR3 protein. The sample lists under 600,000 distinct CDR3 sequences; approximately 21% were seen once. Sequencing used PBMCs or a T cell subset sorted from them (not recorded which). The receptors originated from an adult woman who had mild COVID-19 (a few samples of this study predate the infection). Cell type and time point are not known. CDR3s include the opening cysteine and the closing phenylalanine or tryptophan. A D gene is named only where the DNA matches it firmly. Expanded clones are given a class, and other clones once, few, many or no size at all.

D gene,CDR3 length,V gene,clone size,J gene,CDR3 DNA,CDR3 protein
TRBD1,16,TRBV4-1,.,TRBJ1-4,TGCGCCAGCAGCCCGAGGACAGGGACGGCTAATGAAAAACTGTTTTTT,CASSPRTGTANEKLFF
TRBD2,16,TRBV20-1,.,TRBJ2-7,TGCAGTGCTAGTAACGTGCCGGGGGGACTAACCTACGAGCAGTACTTC,CSASNVPGGLTYEQYF
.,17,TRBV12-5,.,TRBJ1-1,TGTGCTAGTGGTTTGGTCGGCGCGACAGGAGAGAACACTGAAGCTTTCTTT,CASGLVGATGENTEAFF
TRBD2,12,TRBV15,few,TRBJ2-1,TGTGCCACTAGCGGGCATTTGGGTGAGCAGTTCTTC,CATSGHLGEQFF
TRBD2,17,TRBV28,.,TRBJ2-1,TGTGCCAGCAGTTTAGAAGCGGGACCCCTTTCCTACAATGAGCAGTTCTTC,CASSLEAGPLSYNEQFF
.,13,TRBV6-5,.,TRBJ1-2,TGTGCCAGCAGCTCCCCGTTGGGGGATGGCTACACCTTC,CASSSPLGDGYTF
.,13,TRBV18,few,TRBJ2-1,TGTGCCAGCTCACCCGGCGGGGCGAATGAGCAGTTCTTC,CASSPGGANEQFF
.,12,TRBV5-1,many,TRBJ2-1,TGCGCCAGCAGCTTCCAGGACAATGAGCAGTTCTTC,CASSFQDNEQFF
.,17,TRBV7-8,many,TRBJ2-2,TGTGCCAGCAGCCTTTCGAGGGGCCGACCGAACACCGGGGAGCTGTTTTTT,CASSLSRGRPNTGELFF
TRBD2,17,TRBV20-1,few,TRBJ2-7,TGCAGTGCGACCGACAGGGTGGTCCTAGCGGGAGATGAAGAGCAGTACTTC,CSATDRVVLAGDEEQYF
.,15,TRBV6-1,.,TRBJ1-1,TGTGCCAGCAGTGTTTGGGATAGGGTGAACACTGAAGCTTTCTTT,CASSVWDRVNTEAFF
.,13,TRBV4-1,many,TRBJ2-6,TGCGCCAGCAGCCCACCCGGGGCCAACGTCCTGACTTTC,CASSPPGANVLTF
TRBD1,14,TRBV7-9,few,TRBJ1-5,TGTGCCAGCAGCACCGAGGACAGGGGCCAGCCCCAGCATTTT,CASSTEDRGQPQHF
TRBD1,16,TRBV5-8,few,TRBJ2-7,TGTGCCAGCAGCTTGGGCTACGGCGGGACAGGGAAGGAGCAGTACTTC,CASSLGYGGTGKEQYF
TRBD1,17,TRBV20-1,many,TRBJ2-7,TGCAGTGCTAGAGATCTGGGACAGGGGGCAATTTCCTACGAGCAGTACTTC,CSARDLGQGAISYEQYF
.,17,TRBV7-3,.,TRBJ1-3,TGTGCCAGCAGCTTAATGGGACCAACCAACTCTGGAAACACCATATATTTT,CASSLMGPTNSGNTIYF
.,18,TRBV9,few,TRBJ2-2,TGTGCCAGCAGCGTAACTGGGGGTCCCGAATCGAACACCGGGGAGCTGTTTTTT,CASSVTGGPESNTGELFF